The 5 T cell receptor beta chains reported below all come from one sample, sequenced in a study of T cells in localized non-small cell lung cancer. Produced via immunoSEQ multiplex PCR; TCRdb's table is partial and in-frame only. The sample records 33,000 or so clones, roughly 82% being singletons. The specimen comprised peripheral blood, sampled before any cancer treatment. The source of these receptors is a male donor aged 60 or over with stage III squamous cell lung carcinoma.

The chain joins TRBV7-6 to TRBJ2-2; D is unclear. Trimming took 0 bases from V and 4 from J, leaving 9 bases between them. Germline-derived CDR1 and CDR2 are SGHVS and FNYEAQ. The CDR3 contains 15 residues. The CDR3: CASSLASLFTGELFF. CDR3 bases: TGTGCCAGCAGCTTAGCTAGCCTTTTCACCGGGGAGCTGTTTTTT.

J is TRBJ1-1 and V is TRBV6-1; no definite D call. The CDR3 spans 14 residues. V lost 2 bases and J lost 1, with 8 bases in between. Germline V gene sequence: CDR1 MNHNS, CDR2 SASEGT. The CDR3 sequence is CASSEPQPNTEAFF. CDR3 DNA sequence: TGTGCCAGCAGTGAACCTCAGCCGAACACTGAAGCTTTCTTT.

This chain uses TRBV6-5 with TRBJ2-7; D might be TRBD2 (5 bases). This CDR3 is built from 13 residues. Trimming cost V 3 bases and J 2 bases, with 8 bases left between them. CDR1 MNHEY and CDR2 SVGAGI come from the germline V gene. DNA of the CDR3: TGTGCCAGCAGTTATCCCGGGACCTACGAGCAGTACTTC. This translates into CASSYPGTYEQYF.

The DNA of the CDR3 is TGTGCCAGCAGTTATTCCAGGGGGACTAATGAAAAACTGTTTTTT. Protein sequence: CASSYSRGTNEKLFF. This chain uses TRBV6-6 with TRBJ1-4; 7 positions match TRBD1. J gave up 2 bases and V 3 bases, and 3 bases lay outside the gene matches. The CDR3 has 15 residues. Germline V gives CDR1 MNHNY, CDR2 SVGAGI (reference sequence).

This chain connects TRBV2 to TRBJ1-2, with a tentative D call TRBD1 (6 bases). Germline CDR1 and CDR2: SNHLY and FYNNEI. V lost 0 bases and J lost 3, with 14 bases in between. The CDR3 length is 16 residues. This CDR3 is CASSEALMAGDYGYTF. CDR3 DNA: TGTGCCAGCAGTGAAGCGCTTATGGCAGGGGACTATGGCTACACCTTC.